Listed below are T cell receptor beta chains from one sample, sequenced in a study of blood T cell repertoires in COVID-19. Sequencing was performed with immunoSEQ multiplex PCR; in TCRdb, only in-frame clones are kept and a portion is missing. The data hold some 210,000 clones, with almost 85% observed a single time. The source material was peripheral blood. These receptors were obtained from a woman aged 45 to 65 with active or convalescent COVID-19. Both conserved end residues are part of each CDR3. A D gene is named only where the DNA matches it firmly. Clone size, where shown, is once, few, many, or a class for clones that have expanded.

v_call,j_call,d_call,clone_size,cdr3_nt,cdr3_aa
TRBV27,TRBJ2-5,-,-,TGTGCCAGCAGTTTTCTCTCAGGGGGGCAAGAGACCCAGTACTTC,CASSFLSGGQETQYF
TRBV19,TRBJ1-6,TRBD1,-,TGTGCCAGTAGTATAGAAACCGGGACAGGCTCATCACCCCTCCACTTT,CASSIETGTGSSPLHF
TRBV4-2,TRBJ2-2,-,-,TGTGCCAGCAGCCAAGATGAGCGCGGGGACACCGGGGAGCTGTTTTTT,CASSQDERGDTGELFF
TRBV29-1,TRBJ1-2,-,-,TGCAGCGTTGCGGAGGGCAGTCCGTCTGGCTACACCTTC,CSVAEGSPSGYTF
TRBV10-2,TRBJ2-1,TRBD2,-,TGCGCCAGCAGTGAGCCGCGGACTAGCAGGGACAATGAGCAGTTCTTC,CASSEPRTSRDNEQFF
TRBV3-1/TRBV3-2,TRBJ2-2,-,-,TGTGCCAGCAGGCAAAGGGAGGAGGGCGGGGAGCTGTTTTTT,CASRQREEGGELFF
TRBV10-3,TRBJ2-3,-,-,TGTGCCATCATGTTGGCAGGGGCAGATACGCAGTATTTT,CAIMLAGADTQYF
TRBV6-4,TRBJ2-2,TRBD1,-,TGTGCCAGCAGTGACACAGGGGAAAACACCGGGGAGCTGTTTTTT,CASSDTGENTGELFF
TRBV30,TRBJ1-6,-,-,TGTGCCTCCGATAACAGGGAAAAGAGCTCCTATAATTCACCCCTCCACTTT,CASDNREKSSYNSPLHF
TRBV11-2,TRBJ2-1,TRBD1,once,TGTGCCAGCGGCTACAGGGGGCGCGGTAATGAGCAGTTCTTC,CASGYRGRGNEQFF
TRBV20-1,TRBJ1-2,TRBD1,-,TGCAGTGCTAGTCGCGGGACAGAGAATGGCTACACCTTC,CSASRGTENGYTF
TRBV12-3/TRBV12-4,TRBJ1-2,-,-,TGTGCCAGCGGAGAACAGGGCCGGGGTGGCTACACCTTC,CASGEQGRGGYTF
TRBV5-1,TRBJ2-4,TRBD2,-,TGCGCCAGCAGGTCCGTAGCGGGAGAGGGCATTCAGTACTTC,CASRSVAGEGIQYF
TRBV25-1,TRBJ1-4,-,-,TGTGCCAGCAGTGTAACAGGTGCCATTAATGAAAAACTGTTTTTT,CASSVTGAINEKLFF
TRBV5-5,TRBJ1-3,-,-,TGTGCCAGCAGCTCCCCCAACAAGCCCGGACAGGGAAACACCATATATTTT,CASSSPNKPGQGNTIYF
TRBV27,TRBJ2-2,-,few,TGTGCCAGCAGTACAGGGACCACCGGGGAGCTGTTTTTT,CASSTGTTGELFF
TRBV28,TRBJ1-5,-,-,TGTGCCAGCAGTTTAAGGGGAATGGGCAATCAGCCCCAGCATTTT,CASSLRGMGNQPQHF
TRBV5-6,TRBJ1-6,TRBD1,-,TGTGCCAGCAGCCCTGGACAGGTCCAATCCCTCCACTTT,CASSPGQVQSLHF
TRBV6-1,TRBJ2-1,-,-,TGTGCCAGCAGTGAAGCGCATAGGGGTTTCTACAATGAGCAGTTCTTC,CASSEAHRGFYNEQFF
TRBV6-5,TRBJ1-2,-,-,TGTGCCAGCAGCGACAATAACTATGGCTACACCTTC,CASSDNNYGYTF
TRBV5-5,TRBJ1-5,-,-,TGTGCCAGCAGCTTGTATCCGGGAGATGCTCAGCCCCAGCATTTT,CASSLYPGDAQPQHF
TRBV7-2,TRBJ2-1,-,many,TGTGCCAGCAGGTTAGGGCCCAACAATGAGCAGTTCTTC,CASRLGPNNEQFF
TRBV19,TRBJ1-5,TRBD1,-,TGTGCCAGTAGTATAGAGGGGACAGCGTATCAGCCCCAGCATTTT,CASSIEGTAYQPQHF
TRBV6-6,TRBJ2-2,-,few,TGTGCCAGCACCCACCACGGGAACACCGGGGAGCTGTTTTTT,CASTHHGNTGELFF
TRBV21-1,TRBJ2-3,-,-,TGTGCCAGCAGTCCTATAGCGGGGGGGCCAACAGATACGCAGTATTTT,CASSPIAGGPTDTQYF
TRBV19,TRBJ1-6,-,-,TGTGCCAGTAGTCGGGGGTCGTATAATTCACCCCTCCACTTT,CASSRGSYNSPLHF
TRBV11-3,TRBJ2-5,-,-,TGTGCCAGCAGCTCGCGGACAGTCCAAGAGACCCAGTACTTC,CASSSRTVQETQYF
TRBV28,TRBJ1-1,TRBD1,-,TGTGCCAGCAGTTTACGCTTTGGGACAGGGTTGACTGAAGCTTTCTTT,CASSLRFGTGLTEAFF
TRBV2,TRBJ1-6,-,-,TGTGCCAGCAGTGAGGACGACCAGGGAAGTTCACCCCTCCACTTT,CASSEDDQGSSPLHF
TRBV18,TRBJ2-2,-,-,TGTGCCAGCTCACCTGCCGGGGCGGGAAACACCGGGGAGCTGTTTTTT,CASSPAGAGNTGELFF
TRBV5-1,TRBJ2-3,-,-,TGCGCCAGCAGCCCCTTCGGGGATACGCAGTATTTT,CASSPFGDTQYF
TRBV3-1/TRBV3-2,TRBJ2-1,TRBD2,few,TGTGCCAGCAGCCAAGAGGGGGGGAATAATGAGCAGTTCTTC,CASSQEGGNNEQFF
TRBV28,TRBJ1-5,-,once,TGTGCCATCCTGCCCCCGGGACACCTGATCAATCAGCCCCAGCATTTT,CAILPPGHLINQPQHF
TRBV5-4,TRBJ2-3,TRBD2,-,TGTGCCAGCAGTTACAGAGGACTAGCGGTTAGCACAGATACGCAGTATTTT,CASSYRGLAVSTDTQYF
TRBV5-1,TRBJ2-3,TRBD1,-,TGCGCCAGCAGCTTTAGACAGGGCGGAGATACGCAGTATTTT,CASSFRQGGDTQYF
TRBV5-1,TRBJ1-2,-,-,TGCGCCAGCAGCTTGGTAGCCCAGAACTATGGCTACACCTTC,CASSLVAQNYGYTF
TRBV9,TRBJ2-4,-,-,TGTGCCAGCAGCCAAGCGTACCGAGGGAGCATTCAGTACTTC,CASSQAYRGSIQYF
TRBV25-1,TRBJ2-5,-,-,TGTGCCAGCAGTGAGGGGGGAAAGTCCACAGAGACCCAGTACTTC,CASSEGGKSTETQYF
TRBV29-1,TRBJ1-2,-,-,TGCAGCGTTTTGTCTAGTCGGCGCTCCCCTTATGGCTACACCTTC,CSVLSSRRSPYGYTF
TRBV7-9,TRBJ2-3,TRBD2,few,TGTGCCAGCAGCCCTCACGGACTAGCGGGAATTACAGATACGCAGTATTTT,CASSPHGLAGITDTQYF
TRBV29-1,TRBJ1-4,-,-,TGCAGCGTATCCACCGGGACATCTAATGAAAAACTGTTTTTT,CSVSTGTSNEKLFF